This TCR beta chain came from a study of Graves' ophthalmopathy and Graves' hyperthyroidism. Study-wide results and limits: Discriminating ophthalmopathy from stable hyperthyroidism, a 13-signature model attained a sensitivity of 87.88% and a specificity of around 77%.

Amplified material comprised TCR beta CDR3 regions derived from RNA transcripts. The first-round RT-PCR employed HTBI primers together with the Qiagen OneStep RT-PCR kit. A multiplex PCR was then performed as the second round. TCRdb itself ran the multiplex PCR reads through MiXCR, one entry per CDR3 protein. Of about 14,000 distinct CDR3 sequences listed, 50% were seen once; the top ten hold 40% to 50%. Concerning this clonotype: Antigen unknown.

Per the germline V gene, CDR1 is SEHNR and CDR2 is FQNEAQ (reference sequence). Trimming left V 1 base short and J 1 base short, with 1 base between. There are 12 residues in the CDR3. The chain joins TRBV7-9 to TRBJ1-1; D gene ambiguous. What was sequenced was peripheral blood. The origin of this receptor is a woman aged 30 to 39 with Graves' ophthalmopathy. In DNA form, the CDR3 reads TGTGCCAGCAGCTTAGAGAACACTGAAGCTTTCTTT. The encoded protein is CASSLENTEAFF.